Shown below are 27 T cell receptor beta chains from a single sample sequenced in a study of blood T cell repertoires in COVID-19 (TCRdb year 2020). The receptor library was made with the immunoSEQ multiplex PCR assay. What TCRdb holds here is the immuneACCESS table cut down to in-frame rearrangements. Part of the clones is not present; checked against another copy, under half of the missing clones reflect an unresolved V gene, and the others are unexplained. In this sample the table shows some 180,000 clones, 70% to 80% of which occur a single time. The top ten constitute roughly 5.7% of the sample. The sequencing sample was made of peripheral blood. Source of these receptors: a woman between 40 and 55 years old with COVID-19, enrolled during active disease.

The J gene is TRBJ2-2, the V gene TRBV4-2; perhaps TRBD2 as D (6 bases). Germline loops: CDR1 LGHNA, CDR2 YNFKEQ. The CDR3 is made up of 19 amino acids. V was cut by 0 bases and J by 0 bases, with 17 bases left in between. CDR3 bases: TGTGCCAGCAGCCAAGATGGAGGGGCGAGATTCGCGAACACCGGGGAGCTGTTTTTT. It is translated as CASSQDGGARFANTGELFF.

The CDR3 spells CASRRQGNTDTQYF. For the CDR3, the DNA is TGTGCCAGCAGACGACAGGGCAACACAGATACGCAGTATTTT. The chain links TRBV2 to TRBJ2-3; 7 nucleotides align to TRBD1. CDR3 size: 14 residues. Germline V gene sequence: CDR1 SNHLY, CDR2 FYNNEI. V trimming: 6 bases; J trimming: 2 bases; junction bases outside the gene matches: 5.

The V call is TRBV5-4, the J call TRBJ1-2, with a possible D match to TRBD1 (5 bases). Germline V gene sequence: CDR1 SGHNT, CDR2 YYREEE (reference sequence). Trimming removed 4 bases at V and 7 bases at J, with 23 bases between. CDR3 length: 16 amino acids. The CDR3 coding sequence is TGTGCCAGCAGCCTAAACCTCGGACACCCCGGGAGTGGCTACACCTTC. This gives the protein CASSLNLGHPGSGYTF.

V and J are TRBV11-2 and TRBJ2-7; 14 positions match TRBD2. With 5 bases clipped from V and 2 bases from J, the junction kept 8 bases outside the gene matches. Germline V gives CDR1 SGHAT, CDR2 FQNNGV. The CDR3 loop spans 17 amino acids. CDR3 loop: CASSPGTSGSVTYEQYF. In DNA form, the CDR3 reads TGTGCCAGCAGCCCCGGGACTAGCGGGAGCGTGACCTACGAGCAGTACTTC. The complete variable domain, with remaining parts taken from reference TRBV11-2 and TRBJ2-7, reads EAGVAQSPRYKIIEKRQSVAFWCNPISGHATLYWYQQILGQGPKLLIQFQNNGVVDDSQLPKDRFSAERLKGVDSTLKIQPAKLEDSAVYLCASSPGTSGSVTYEQYFGPGTRLTVT.

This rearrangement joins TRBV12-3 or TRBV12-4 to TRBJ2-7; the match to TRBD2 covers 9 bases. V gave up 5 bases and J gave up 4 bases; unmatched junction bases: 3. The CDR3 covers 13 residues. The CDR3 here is CASSTSGRYEQYF. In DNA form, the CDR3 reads TGTGCCAGCAGTACTAGCGGGCGGTACGAGCAGTACTTC.

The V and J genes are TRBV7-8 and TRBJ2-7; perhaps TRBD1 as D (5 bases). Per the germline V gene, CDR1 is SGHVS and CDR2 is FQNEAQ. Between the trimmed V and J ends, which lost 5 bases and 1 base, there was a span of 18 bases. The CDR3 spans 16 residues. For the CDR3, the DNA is TGTGCCAGCAGCCCCCACGAGTACAGGCCTTCCTACGAGCAGTACTTC. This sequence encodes CASSPHEYRPSYEQYF.

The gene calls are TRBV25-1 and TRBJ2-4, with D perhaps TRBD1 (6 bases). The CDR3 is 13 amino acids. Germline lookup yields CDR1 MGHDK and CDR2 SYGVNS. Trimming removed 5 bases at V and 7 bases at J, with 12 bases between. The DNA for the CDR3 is TGTGCCAGCAGTCTACAGGGATCCAACATTCAGTACTTC. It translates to CASSLQGSNIQYF.

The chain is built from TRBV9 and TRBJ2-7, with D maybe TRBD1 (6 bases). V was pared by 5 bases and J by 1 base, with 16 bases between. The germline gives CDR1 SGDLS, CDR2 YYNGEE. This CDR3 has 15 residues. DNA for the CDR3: TGTGCCAGCAGTCGTGAGCAGGGGTTGTCCTACGAGCAGTACTTC. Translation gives CASSREQGLSYEQYF. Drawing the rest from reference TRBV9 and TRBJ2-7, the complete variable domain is DSGVTQTPKHLITATGQRVTLRCSPRSGDLSVYWYQQSLDQGLQFLIQYYNGEERAKGNILERFSAQQFPDLHSELNLSSLELGDSALYFCASSREQGLSYEQYFGPGTRLTVT.

CDR3 loop: CASSLHPGQGAFGYTF. As DNA, the CDR3 is TGTGCCAGCAGTCTCCACCCGGGACAGGGGGCGTTTGGCTACACCTTC. This rearrangement joins TRBV27 to TRBJ1-2, with 12 bases fitting TRBD1. The V and J ends lost 5 bases and 7 bases, in that order; junction bases with no gene match: 11. The germline CDR1 and CDR2 sequences are MNHEY and SMNVEV (reference sequence). CDR3 size: 16 residues.

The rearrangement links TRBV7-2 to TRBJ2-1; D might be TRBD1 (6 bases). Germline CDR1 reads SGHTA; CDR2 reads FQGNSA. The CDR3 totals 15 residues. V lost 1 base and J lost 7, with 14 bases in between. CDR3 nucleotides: TGTGCCAGCAGCTTAGTGGGTTATCAGGGGAATGAGCAGTTCTTC. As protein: CASSLVGYQGNEQFF.

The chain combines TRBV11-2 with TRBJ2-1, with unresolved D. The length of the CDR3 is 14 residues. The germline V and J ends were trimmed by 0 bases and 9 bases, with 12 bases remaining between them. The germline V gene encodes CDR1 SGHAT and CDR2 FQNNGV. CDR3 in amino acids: CASSLDVTVVEQFF. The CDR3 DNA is TGTGCCAGCAGCTTAGATGTAACGGTGGTTGAGCAGTTCTTC.

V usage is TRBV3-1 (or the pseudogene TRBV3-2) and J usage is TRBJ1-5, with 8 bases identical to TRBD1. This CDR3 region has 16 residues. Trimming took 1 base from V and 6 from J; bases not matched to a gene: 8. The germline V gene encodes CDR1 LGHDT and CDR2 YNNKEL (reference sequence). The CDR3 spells CASSQAVTGDSQPQHF. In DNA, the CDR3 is TGTGCCAGCAGCCAAGCCGTGACAGGGGACAGTCAGCCCCAGCATTTT.

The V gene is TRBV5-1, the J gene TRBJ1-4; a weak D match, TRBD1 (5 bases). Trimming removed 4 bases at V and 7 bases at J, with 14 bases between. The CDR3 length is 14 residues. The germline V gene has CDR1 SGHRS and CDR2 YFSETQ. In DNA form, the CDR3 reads TGCGCCAGCAGCCCCTCGGGGGGAAGTGAAAAACTGTTTTTT. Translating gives CASSPSGGSEKLFF.

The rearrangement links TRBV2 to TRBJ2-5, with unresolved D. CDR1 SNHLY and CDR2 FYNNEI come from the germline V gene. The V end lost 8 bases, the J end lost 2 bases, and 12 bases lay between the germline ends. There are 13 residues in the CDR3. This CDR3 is CASRAGRQETQYF. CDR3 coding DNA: TGTGCCAGCCGCGCAGGAAGGCAAGAGACCCAGTACTTC.

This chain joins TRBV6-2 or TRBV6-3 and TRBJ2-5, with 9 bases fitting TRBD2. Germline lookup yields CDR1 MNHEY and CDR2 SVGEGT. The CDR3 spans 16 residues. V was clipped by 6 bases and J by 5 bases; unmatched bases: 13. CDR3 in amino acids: CASSHSAGGPRETQYF. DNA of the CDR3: TGTGCCAGCAGCCACTCGGCGGGGGGGCCGAGGGAGACCCAGTACTTC.

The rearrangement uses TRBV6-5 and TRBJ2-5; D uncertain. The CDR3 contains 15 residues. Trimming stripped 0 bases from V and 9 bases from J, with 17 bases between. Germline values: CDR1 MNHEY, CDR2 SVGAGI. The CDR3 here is CASSYSIRQVPPQYF. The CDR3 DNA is TGTGCCAGCAGTTACTCGATACGACAAGTACCCCCCCAGTACTTC.

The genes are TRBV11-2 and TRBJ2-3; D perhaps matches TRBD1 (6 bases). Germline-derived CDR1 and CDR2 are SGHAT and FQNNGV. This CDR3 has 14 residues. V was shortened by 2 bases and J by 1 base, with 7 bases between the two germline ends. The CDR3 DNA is TGTGCCAGCAGCTTAAACAGGGGCACAGATACGCAGTATTTT. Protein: CASSLNRGTDTQYF.

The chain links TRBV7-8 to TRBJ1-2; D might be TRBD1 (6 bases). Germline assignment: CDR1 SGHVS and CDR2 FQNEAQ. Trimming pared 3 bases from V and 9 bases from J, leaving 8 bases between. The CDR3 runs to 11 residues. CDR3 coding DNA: TGTGCCAGCAGCTTCGGGGACAGCTACACCTTC. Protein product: CASSFGDSYTF.

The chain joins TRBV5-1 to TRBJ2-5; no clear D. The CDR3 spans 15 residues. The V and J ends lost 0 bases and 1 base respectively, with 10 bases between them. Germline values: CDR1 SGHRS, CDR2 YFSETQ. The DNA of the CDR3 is TGCGCCAGCAGCTTGGGGGCTATATCCCAAGAGACCCAGTACTTC. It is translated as CASSLGAISQETQYF. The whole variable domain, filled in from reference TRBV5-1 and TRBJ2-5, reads KAGVTQTPRYLIKTRGQQVTLSCSPISGHRSVSWYQQTPGQGLQFLFEYFSETQRNKGNFPGRFSGRQFSNSRSEMNVSTLELGDSALYLCASSLGAISQETQYFGPGTRLLVL.

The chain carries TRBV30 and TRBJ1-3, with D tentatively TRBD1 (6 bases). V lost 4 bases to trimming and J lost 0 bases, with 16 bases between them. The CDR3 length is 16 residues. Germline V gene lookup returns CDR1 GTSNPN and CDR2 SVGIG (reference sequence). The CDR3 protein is CAWTLLTGLSGNTIYF. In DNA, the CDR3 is TGTGCCTGGACCCTCCTCACAGGGCTCTCTGGAAACACCATATATTTT. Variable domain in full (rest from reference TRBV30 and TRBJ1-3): SQTIHQWPATLVQPVGSPLSLECTVEGTSNPNLYWYRQAAGRGLQLLFYSVGIGQISSEVPQNLSASRPQDRQFILSSKKLLLSDSGFYLCAWTLLTGLSGNTIYFGEGSWLTVV.

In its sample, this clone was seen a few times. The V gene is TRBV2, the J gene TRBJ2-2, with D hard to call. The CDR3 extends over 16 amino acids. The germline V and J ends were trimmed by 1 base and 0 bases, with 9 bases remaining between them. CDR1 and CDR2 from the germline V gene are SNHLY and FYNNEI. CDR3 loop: CASSEGNAANTGELFF. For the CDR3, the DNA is TGTGCCAGCAGTGAAGGGAACGCGGCGAACACCGGGGAGCTGTTTTTT.

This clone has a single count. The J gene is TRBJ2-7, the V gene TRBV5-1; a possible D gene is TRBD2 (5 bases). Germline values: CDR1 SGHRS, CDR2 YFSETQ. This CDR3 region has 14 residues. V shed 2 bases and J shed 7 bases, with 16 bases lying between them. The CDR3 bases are TGCGCCAGCAGCTTTACGGCTACCACGGGAGAGCAGTACTTC. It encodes CASSFTATTGEQYF. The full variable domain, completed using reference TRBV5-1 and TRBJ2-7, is KAGVTQTPRYLIKTRGQQVTLSCSPISGHRSVSWYQQTPGQGLQFLFEYFSETQRNKGNFPGRFSGRQFSNSRSEMNVSTLELGDSALYLCASSFTATTGEQYFGPGTRLTVT.

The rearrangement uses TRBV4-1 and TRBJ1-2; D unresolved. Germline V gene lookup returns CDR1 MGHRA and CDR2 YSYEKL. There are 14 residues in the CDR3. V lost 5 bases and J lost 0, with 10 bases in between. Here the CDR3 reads CASSGLGANYGYTF. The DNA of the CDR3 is TGCGCCAGCAGCGGGCTGGGAGCTAACTATGGCTACACCTTC.

The CDR3 sequence is CASSQDVSSGRASFYEQYF. DNA for the CDR3: TGCGCCAGCAGCCAAGATGTAAGTAGCGGGAGGGCCAGTTTTTACGAGCAGTACTTC. The chain links TRBV4-1 to TRBJ2-7; 11 bases align to TRBD2. The germline gives CDR1 MGHRA, CDR2 YSYEKL. Trimming took 0 bases from V and 4 from J; bases not matched to a gene: 14. The CDR3 sequence is 19 residues long.

The CDR3 loop reads CASSAGARDTEAFF. CDR3 DNA sequence: TGTGCCAGCAGCGCAGGGGCGCGGGACACTGAAGCTTTCTTT. The chain recombines TRBV9 with TRBJ1-1; a weak D match, TRBD1 (6 bases). V was shortened by 3 bases and J by 3 bases, with 12 bases between the two germline ends. Per the germline V gene, CDR1 is SGDLS and CDR2 is YYNGEE. CDR3 length equals 14 residues.

CDR3 region: CASSIGEGATEAFF. The CDR3 region has the DNA TGTGCCAGTAGTATAGGAGAGGGGGCGACTGAAGCTTTCTTT. This chain links TRBV19 with TRBJ1-1; 7 nucleotides align to TRBD1. The V gene end was trimmed by 1 base and the J gene end by 5 bases; junction bases not matched to a gene: 4. The CDR3 extends over 14 amino acids. CDR1 LNHDA and CDR2 SQIVND come from the germline V gene (reference sequence).

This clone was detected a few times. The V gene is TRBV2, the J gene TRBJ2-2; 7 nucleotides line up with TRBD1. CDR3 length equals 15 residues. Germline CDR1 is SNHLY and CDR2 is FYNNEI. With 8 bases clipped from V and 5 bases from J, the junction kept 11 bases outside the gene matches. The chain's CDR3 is CASGADRVMTGELFF. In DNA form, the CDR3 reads TGTGCCAGCGGCGCCGACAGGGTAATGACCGGGGAGCTGTTTTTT.